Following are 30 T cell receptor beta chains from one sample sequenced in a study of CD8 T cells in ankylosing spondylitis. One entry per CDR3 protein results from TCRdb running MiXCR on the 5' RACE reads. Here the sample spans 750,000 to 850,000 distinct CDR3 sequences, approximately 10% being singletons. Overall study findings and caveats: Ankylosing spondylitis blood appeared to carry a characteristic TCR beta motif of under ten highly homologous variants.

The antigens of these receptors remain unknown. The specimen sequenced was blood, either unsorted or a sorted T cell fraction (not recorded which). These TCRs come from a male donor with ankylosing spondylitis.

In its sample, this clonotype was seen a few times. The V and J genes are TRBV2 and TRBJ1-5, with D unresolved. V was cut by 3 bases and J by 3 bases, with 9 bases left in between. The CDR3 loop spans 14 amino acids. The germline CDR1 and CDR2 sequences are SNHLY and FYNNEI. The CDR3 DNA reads TGTGCCAGCAGTGACCGGGAAGCCAATCAGCCCCAGCATTTT. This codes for CASSDREANQPQHF.

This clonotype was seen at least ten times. The CDR3 loop reads CASSLIQNTEAFF. The DNA for the CDR3 is TGTGCCAGCAGCTTGATACAGAACACTGAAGCTTTCTTT. This chain joins TRBV7-3 and TRBJ1-1; D remains unclear. Germline V CDR1 and CDR2: SGHTA, FQGTGA. The CDR3 totals 13 residues. The V end lost 3 bases, the J end lost 1 base, and 6 bases lay between the germline ends.

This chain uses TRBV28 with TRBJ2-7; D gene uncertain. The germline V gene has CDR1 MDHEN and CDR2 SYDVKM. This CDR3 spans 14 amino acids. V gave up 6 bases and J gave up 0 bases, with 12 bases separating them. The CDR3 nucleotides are TGTGCCAGCAGGCCTCGCCTGAGCTCCTACGAGCAGTACTTC. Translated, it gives CASRPRLSSYEQYF.

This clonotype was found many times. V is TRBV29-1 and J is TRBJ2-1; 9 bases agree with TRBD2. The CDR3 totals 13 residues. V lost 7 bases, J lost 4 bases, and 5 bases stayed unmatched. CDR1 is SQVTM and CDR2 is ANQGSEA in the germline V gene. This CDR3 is CSAGTSPYNEQFF. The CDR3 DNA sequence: TGCAGCGCCGGGACTAGCCCGTACAATGAGCAGTTCTTC.

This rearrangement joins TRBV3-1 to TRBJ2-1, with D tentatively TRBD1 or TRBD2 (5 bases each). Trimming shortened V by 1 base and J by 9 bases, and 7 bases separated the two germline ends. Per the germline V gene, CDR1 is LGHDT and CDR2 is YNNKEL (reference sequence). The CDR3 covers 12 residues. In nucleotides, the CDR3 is TGTGCCAGCAGCCAAGCTGGGACTGAGCAGTTCTTC. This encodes CASSQAGTEQFF.

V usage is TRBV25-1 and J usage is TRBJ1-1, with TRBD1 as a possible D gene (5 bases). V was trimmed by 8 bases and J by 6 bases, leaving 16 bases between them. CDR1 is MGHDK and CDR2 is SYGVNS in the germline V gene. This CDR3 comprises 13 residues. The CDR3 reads CASGWGGEAEAFF. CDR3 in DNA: TGTGCCAGCGGATGGGGGGGGGAGGCTGAAGCTTTCTTT.

CDR3: CASSPRVGETQYF. DNA of the CDR3: TGTGCCAGCAGCCCCCGGGTTGGAGAGACCCAGTACTTC. V gene TRBV7-2 combines with J gene TRBJ2-5; unclear D gene. Germline values: CDR1 SGHTA, CDR2 FQGNSA. V was pared by 5 bases and J by 4 bases, with 11 bases between. CDR3 length: 13 amino acids.

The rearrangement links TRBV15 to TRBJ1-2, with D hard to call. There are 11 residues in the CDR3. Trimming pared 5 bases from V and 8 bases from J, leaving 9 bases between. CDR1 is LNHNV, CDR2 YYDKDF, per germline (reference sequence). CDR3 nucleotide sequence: TGTGCCACCAGCGGGTCGTTCGGCTACACCTTC. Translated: CATSGSFGYTF.

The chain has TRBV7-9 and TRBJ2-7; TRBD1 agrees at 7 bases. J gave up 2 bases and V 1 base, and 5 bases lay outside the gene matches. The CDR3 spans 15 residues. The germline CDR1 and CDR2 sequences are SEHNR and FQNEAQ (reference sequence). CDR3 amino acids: CASSLGDSWTYEQYF. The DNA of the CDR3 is TGTGCCAGCAGCTTAGGGGACAGCTGGACCTACGAGCAGTACTTC.

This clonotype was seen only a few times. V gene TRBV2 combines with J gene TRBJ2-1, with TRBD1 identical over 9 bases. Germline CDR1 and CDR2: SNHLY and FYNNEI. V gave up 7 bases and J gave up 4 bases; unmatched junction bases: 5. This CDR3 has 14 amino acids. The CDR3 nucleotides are TGTGCCAGCATTATGACAGGGGGGTACAATGAGCAGTTCTTC. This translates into CASIMTGGYNEQFF.

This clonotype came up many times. CDR3 DNA sequence: TGTGCCACCAGCAGAGTAGCGGACCAAGAGACCCAGTACTTC. Translation: CATSRVADQETQYF. This chain connects TRBV15 to TRBJ2-5; maybe TRBD2 (6 bases). This CDR3 comprises 14 residues. The germline V gene encodes CDR1 LNHNV and CDR2 YYDKDF (reference sequence). Trimming stripped 1 base from V and 0 bases from J, with 6 bases between. Full variable domain (rest looked up from reference TRBV15 and TRBJ2-5): DAMVIQNPRYQVTQFGKPVTLSCSQTLNHNVMYWYQQKSSQAPKLLFHYYDKDFNNEADTPDNFQSRRPNTSFCFLDIRSPGLGDTAMYLCATSRVADQETQYFGPGTRLLVL.

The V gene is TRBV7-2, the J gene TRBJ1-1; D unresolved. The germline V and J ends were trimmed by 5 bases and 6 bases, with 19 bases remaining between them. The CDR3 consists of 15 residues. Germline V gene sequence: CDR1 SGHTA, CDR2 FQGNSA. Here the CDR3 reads CASSPSHHGFAEAFF. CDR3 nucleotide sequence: TGTGCCAGCAGCCCCTCCCATCACGGGTTCGCTGAAGCTTTCTTT.

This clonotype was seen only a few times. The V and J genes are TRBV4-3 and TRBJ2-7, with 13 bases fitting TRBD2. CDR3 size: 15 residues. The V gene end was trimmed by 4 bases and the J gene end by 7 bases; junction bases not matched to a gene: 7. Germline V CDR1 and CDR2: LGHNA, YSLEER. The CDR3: CASSLRLAGGREQYF. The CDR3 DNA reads TGCGCCAGCAGCCTTCGACTAGCGGGGGGACGAGAGCAGTACTTC.

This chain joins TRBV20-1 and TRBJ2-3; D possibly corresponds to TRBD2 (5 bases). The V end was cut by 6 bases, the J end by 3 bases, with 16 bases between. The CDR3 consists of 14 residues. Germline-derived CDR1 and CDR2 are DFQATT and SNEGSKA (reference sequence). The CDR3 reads CSAMDSLSTDTQYF. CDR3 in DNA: TGCAGTGCCATGGACTCATTGAGTACAGATACGCAGTATTTT.

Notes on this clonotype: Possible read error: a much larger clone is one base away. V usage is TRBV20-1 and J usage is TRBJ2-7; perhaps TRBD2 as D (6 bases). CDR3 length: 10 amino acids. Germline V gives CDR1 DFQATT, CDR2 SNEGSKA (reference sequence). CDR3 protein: CSARDYDQYF. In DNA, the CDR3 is TGCAGTGCTAGGGACTACGACCAGTACTTC.

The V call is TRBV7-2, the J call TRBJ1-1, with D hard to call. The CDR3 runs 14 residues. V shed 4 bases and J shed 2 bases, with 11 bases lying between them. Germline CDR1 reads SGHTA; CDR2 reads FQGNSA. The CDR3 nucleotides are TGTGCCAGCAGCTGGGGTAACGACAACACTGAAGCTTTCTTT. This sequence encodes CASSWGNDNTEAFF.

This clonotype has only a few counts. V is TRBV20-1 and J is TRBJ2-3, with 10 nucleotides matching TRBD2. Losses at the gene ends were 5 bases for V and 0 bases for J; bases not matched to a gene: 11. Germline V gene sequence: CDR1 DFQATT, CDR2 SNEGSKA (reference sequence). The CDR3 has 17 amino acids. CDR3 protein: CSALRGVAGGSTDTQYF. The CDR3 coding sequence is TGCAGTGCTCTAAGGGGGGTAGCGGGGGGCAGCACAGATACGCAGTATTTT.

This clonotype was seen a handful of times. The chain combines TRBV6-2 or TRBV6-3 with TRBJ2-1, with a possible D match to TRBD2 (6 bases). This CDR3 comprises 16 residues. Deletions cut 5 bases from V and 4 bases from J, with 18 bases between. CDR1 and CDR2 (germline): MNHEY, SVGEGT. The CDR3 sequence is CASSRVPGLAYNEQFF. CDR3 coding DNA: TGTGCCAGCAGTCGAGTACCGGGACTTGCATACAATGAGCAGTTCTTC.

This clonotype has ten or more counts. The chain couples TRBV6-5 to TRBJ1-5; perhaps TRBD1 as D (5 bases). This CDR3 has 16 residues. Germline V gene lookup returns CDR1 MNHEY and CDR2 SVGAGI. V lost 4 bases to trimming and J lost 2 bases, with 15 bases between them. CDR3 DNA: TGTGCCAGCAGTTTCCTGGGGAGGGGAGGCAATCAGCCCCAGCATTTT. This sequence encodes CASSFLGRGGNQPQHF.

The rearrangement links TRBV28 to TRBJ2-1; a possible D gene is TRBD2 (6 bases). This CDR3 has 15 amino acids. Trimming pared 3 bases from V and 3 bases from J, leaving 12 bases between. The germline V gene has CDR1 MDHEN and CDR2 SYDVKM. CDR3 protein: CASSFSGLLYNEQFF. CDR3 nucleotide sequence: TGTGCCAGCAGTTTTAGCGGATTACTCTACAATGAGCAGTTCTTC.

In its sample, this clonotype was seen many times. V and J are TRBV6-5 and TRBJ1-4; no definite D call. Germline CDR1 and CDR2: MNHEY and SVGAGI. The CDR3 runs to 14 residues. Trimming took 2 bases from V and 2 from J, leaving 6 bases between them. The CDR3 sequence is CASSYGWTNEKLFF. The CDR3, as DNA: TGTGCCAGCAGTTACGGATGGACTAATGAAAAACTGTTTTTT.

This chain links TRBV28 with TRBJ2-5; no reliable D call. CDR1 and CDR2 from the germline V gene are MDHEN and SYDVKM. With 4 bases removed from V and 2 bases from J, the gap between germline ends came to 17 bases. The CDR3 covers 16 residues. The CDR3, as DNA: TGTGCCAGCAGTTCCCGACTGAGGCGCGATCAAGAGACCCAGTACTTC. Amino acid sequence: CASSSRLRRDQETQYF.

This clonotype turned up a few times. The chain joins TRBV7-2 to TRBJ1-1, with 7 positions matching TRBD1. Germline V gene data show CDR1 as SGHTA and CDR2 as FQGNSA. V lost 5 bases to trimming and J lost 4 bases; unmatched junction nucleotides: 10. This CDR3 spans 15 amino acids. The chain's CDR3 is CASSPRLGDSTEAFF. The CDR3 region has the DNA TGTGCCAGCAGCCCCCGCTTGGGGGACAGCACTGAAGCTTTCTTT.

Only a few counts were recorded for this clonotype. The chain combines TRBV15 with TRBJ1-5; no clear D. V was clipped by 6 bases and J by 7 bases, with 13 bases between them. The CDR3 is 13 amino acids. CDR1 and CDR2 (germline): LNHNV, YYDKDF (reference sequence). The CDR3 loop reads CATSNTLVQPQHF. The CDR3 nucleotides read TGTGCCACCAGTAATACTCTTGTACAGCCCCAGCATTTT. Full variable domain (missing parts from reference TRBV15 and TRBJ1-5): DAMVIQNPRYQVTQFGKPVTLSCSQTLNHNVMYWYQQKSSQAPKLLFHYYDKDFNNEADTPDNFQSRRPNTSFCFLDIRSPGLGDTAMYLCATSNTLVQPQHFGDGTRLSIL.

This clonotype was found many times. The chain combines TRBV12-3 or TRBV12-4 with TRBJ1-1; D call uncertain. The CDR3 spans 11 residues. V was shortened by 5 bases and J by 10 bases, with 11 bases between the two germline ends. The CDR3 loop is CASSAYWSAFF. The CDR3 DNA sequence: TGTGCCAGCAGTGCTTATTGGTCAGCTTTCTTT.

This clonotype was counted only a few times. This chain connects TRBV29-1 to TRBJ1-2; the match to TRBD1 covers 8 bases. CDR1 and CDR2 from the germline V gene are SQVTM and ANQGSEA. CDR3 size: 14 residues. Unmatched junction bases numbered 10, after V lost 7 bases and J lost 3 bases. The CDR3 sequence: CSEDRVDRHYGYTF. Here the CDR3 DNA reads TGCAGCGAGGACAGGGTTGATCGACACTATGGCTACACCTTC.

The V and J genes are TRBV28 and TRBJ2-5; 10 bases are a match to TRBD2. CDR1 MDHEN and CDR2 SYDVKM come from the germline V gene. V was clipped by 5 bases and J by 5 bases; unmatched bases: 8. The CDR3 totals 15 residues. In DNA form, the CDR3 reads TGTGCCAGCAGTACACCACTAGCGGGGTTTGAGACCCAGTACTTC. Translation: CASSTPLAGFETQYF.

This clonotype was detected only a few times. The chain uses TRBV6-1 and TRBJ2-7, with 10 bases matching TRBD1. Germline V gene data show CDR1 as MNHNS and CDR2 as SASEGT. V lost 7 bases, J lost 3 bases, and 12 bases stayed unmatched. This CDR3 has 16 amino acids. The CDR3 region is CASNNPFGQGGYEQYF. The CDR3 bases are TGTGCCAGCAACAATCCATTCGGACAGGGGGGCTACGAGCAGTACTTC.

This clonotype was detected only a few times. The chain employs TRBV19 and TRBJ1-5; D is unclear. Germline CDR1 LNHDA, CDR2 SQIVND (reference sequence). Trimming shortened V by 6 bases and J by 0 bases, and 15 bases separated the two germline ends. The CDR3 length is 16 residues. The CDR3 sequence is CASRAVGGISNQPQHF. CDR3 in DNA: TGTGCCAGTAGGGCCGTGGGAGGCATTAGCAATCAGCCCCAGCATTTT.

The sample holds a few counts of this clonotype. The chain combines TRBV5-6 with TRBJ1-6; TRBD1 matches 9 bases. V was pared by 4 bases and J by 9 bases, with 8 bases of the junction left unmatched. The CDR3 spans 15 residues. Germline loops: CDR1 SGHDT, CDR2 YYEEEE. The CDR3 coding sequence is TGTGCCAGCAGCCAAACCGGGACAGGGTTTTCACCCCTCCACTTT. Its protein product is CASSQTGTGFSPLHF.